These T cell receptor beta chains were read from a single sample in a study of siplizumab effects on memory and regulatory T cells. Generated by immunoSEQ multiplex PCR, the TCRdb table keeps only in-frame clones and is missing some. The profile shows fewer than 65,000 clones, approximately 93% of them singletons. Sequenced material: CD8+ T cells sorted from blood. Receptor source: a human donor in good health. The CDR3 runs from the conserved cysteine through the conserved F or W. The order of the fields is clone size, V gene, J gene, D gene, CDR3 protein, CDR3 DNA. A D gene is named only where the DNA matches it firmly. The size field is filled for only some rows; it gives once, few, many or a size class.

>-|TRBV13|TRBJ1-3|-
CASSLGSSGNTIYF
TGTGCCAGCAGCTTAGGGAGCTCTGGAAACACCATATATTTT
>-|TRBV15|TRBJ2-1|TRBD2
CATSREGTREAEQFF
TGTGCCACCAGCAGAGAGGGGACTAGGGAAGCCGAGCAGTTCTTC
>once|TRBV4-1|TRBJ2-1|TRBD2
CASSQGLAGVNEQFF
TGCGCCAGCAGCCAAGGGCTAGCGGGAGTCAATGAGCAGTTCTTC
>-|TRBV13|TRBJ2-7|TRBD2
CASSPPTSGSPSGYEQYF
TGTGCCAGCAGTCCGCCGACTAGCGGGAGCCCATCGGGTTACGAGCAGTACTTC
>few|TRBV9|TRBJ1-1|TRBD1
CASSSDRGLTEAFF
TGTGCCAGCAGCAGCGACAGGGGGCTAACTGAAGCTTTCTTT
>-|TRBV9|TRBJ2-1|TRBD2
CASSVAGLAGGREQFF
TGTGCCAGCAGCGTAGCAGGGCTAGCGGGAGGTAGGGAGCAGTTCTTC
>-|TRBV27|TRBJ2-1|TRBD2
CASSFRLAGGNEQFF
TGTGCCAGCAGTTTTCGACTAGCGGGAGGCAATGAGCAGTTCTTC
>-|TRBV7-9|TRBJ2-1|-
CASSLDDSFYNEQFF
TGTGCCAGCAGCTTAGATGACAGTTTTTACAATGAGCAGTTCTTC
>-|TRBV7-9|TRBJ1-3|-
CASSPGQSVSGNTIYF
TGTGCCAGCAGCCCCGGACAGTCAGTCTCTGGAAACACCATATATTTT
>once|TRBV19|TRBJ2-1|TRBD1
CASSTGTGGNEQFF
TGTGCCAGTAGTACGGGGACAGGAGGGAATGAGCAGTTCTTC
>once|TRBV7-9|TRBJ2-1|TRBD1
CASSRTGTADNEQFF
TGTGCCAGCAGCCGCACCGGGACAGCAGACAATGAGCAGTTCTTC
>-|TRBV7-8|TRBJ2-5|-
CASSLGRAAPETQYF
TGTGCCAGCAGCTTGGGTAGAGCGGCCCCGGAGACCCAGTACTTC
>-|TRBV13|TRBJ2-3|TRBD2
CASSSLAGKSTDTQYF
TGTGCCAGCAGCTCCCTAGCGGGAAAGTCCACAGATACGCAGTATTTT
>-|TRBV2|TRBJ2-7|TRBD1
CASSTPRDRAYEQYF
TGTGCCAGCAGTACACCCCGGGACAGGGCTTACGAGCAGTACTTC
>once|TRBV2|TRBJ1-5|-
CASTPGPDPPQPQHF
TGTGCCAGCACTCCAGGGCCTGACCCCCCTCAGCCCCAGCATTTT
>-|TRBV7-8|TRBJ2-7|-
CASSLKSGQSSYEQYF
TGTGCCAGCAGCTTAAAATCGGGTCAGAGCTCCTACGAGCAGTACTTC
>-|TRBV7-9|TRBJ2-1|-
CASSAWGRGDEQFF
TGTGCCAGCAGCGCCTGGGGACGTGGCGATGAGCAGTTCTTC
>-|TRBV5-1|TRBJ2-3|-
CASSFSARSTDTQYF
TGCGCCAGCAGCTTCTCGGCGCGGAGCACAGATACGCAGTATTTT
>-|TRBV4-1|TRBJ1-5|-
CASSLISGGNQPQHF
TGCGCCAGCAGCTTAATCTCGGGGGGCAATCAGCCCCAGCATTTT
>-|TRBV30|TRBJ2-7|-
CAWSNPGSHQTFSYEQYF
TGTGCCTGGAGTAACCCGGGATCCCACCAGACGTTCTCCTACGAGCAGTACTTC
>-|TRBV27|TRBJ2-3|TRBD2
CASSLLASGSTDTQYF
TGTGCCAGCAGTTTATTGGCTAGCGGGAGCACAGATACGCAGTATTTT
>-|TRBV19|TRBJ2-5|-
CASSMNRGTETQYF
TGTGCCAGTAGTATGAATCGGGGAACAGAGACCCAGTACTTC
>once|TRBV28|TRBJ2-5|TRBD1
CASSLSGQKETQYF
TGTGCCAGCAGTTTATCGGGACAGAAAGAGACCCAGTACTTC
>-|TRBV15|TRBJ1-2|TRBD1
CATSRETGAVGYTF
TGTGCCACCAGCAGAGAGACAGGGGCGGTCGGCTACACCTTC
>-|TRBV27|TRBJ2-1|TRBD2
CASSSGGSYNEQFF
TGTGCCAGCAGTTCGGGGGGCTCCTACAATGAGCAGTTCTTC